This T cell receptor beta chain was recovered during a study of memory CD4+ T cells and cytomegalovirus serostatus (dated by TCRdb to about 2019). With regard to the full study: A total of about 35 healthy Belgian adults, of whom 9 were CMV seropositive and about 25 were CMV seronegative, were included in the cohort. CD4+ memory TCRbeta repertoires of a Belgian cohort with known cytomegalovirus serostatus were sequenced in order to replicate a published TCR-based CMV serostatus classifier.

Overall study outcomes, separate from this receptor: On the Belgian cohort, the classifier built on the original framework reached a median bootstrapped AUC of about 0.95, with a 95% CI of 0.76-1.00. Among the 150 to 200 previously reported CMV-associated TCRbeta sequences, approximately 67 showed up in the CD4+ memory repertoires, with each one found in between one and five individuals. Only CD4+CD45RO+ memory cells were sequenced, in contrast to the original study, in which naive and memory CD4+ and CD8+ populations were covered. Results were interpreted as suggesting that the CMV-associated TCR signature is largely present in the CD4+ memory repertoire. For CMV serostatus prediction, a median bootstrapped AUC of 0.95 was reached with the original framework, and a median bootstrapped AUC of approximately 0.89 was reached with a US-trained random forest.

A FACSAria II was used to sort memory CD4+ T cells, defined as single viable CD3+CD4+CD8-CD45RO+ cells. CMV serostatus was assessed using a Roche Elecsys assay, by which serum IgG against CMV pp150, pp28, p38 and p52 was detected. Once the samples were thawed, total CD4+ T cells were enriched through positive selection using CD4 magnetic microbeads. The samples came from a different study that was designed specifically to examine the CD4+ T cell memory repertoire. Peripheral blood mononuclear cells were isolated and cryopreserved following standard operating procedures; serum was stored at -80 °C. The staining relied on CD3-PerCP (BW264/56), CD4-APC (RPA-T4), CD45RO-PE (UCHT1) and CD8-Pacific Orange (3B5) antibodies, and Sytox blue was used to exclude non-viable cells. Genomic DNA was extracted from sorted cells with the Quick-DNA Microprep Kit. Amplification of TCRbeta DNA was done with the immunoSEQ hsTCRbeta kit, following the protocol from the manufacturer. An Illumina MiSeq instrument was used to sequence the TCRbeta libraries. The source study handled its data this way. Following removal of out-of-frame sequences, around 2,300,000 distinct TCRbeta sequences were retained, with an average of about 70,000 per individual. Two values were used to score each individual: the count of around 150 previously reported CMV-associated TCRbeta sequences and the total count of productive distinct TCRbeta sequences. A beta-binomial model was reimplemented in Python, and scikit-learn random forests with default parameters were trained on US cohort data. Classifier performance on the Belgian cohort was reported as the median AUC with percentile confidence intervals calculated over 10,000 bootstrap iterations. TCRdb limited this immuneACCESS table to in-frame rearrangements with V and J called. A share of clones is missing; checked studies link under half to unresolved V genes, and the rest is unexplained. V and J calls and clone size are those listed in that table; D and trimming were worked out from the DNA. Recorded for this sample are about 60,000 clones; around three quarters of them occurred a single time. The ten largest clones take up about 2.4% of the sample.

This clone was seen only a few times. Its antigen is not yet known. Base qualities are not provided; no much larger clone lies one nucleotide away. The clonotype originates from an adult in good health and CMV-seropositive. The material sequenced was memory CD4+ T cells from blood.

The DNA sequence is TGTGCCTGTTCGACAGGATTCAATCAGCCCCAGCATTTT. Translated, this is CACSTGFNQPQHF. The rearranged chain carries TRBV30 and TRBJ1-5, with a weak D call of TRBD1 (6 bases match). As encoded in the germline V gene (reference sequence), CDR1 is GTSNPN while CDR2 is SVGIG. V and J lose 6 bases and 3 bases, and a span of 12 bases separates them. From the cysteine up to the phenylalanine, the CDR3 has a length of 13 residues. The sequence is cut down to CDR3 DNA, 39 bases in frame from base 1. With the portions outside the CDR3 filled from the reference TRBV30 and TRBJ1-5 genes, the complete variable region becomes SQTIHQWPATLVQPVGSPLSLECTVEGTSNPNLYWYRQAAGRGLQLLFYSVGIGQISSEVPQNLSASRPQDRQFILSSKKLLLSDSGFYLCACSTGFNQPQHFGDGTRLSIL.